This T cell receptor beta chain was identified in a study of T cells after yellow fever vaccination. Study-level background: Low-cell-number fractions were prepared with SMART-Seq v4 Ultra Low Input.

Study outcomes and limitations: Boosting was followed by the reappearance of most primary-vaccination clones (96% CD4, around 90% CD8).

Each CDR3 protein gets one entry after TCRdb re-called the 5' RACE reads with MiXCR. Of about 120,000 distinct CDR3 sequences listed, about 6.8% are singletons. In its sample, this clonotype was seen many times. Antigen: not known. The germline V gene has CDR1 KGHSH and CDR2 LQKENI. The CDR3 covers 12 residues. Between the trimmed V and J ends, which lost 3 bases and 6 bases, there was a span of 9 bases. This TCR derives from a man between 18 and 35 years old who received the YFV17D yellow fever vaccine. V usage is TRBV18 and J usage is TRBJ2-7, with a possible D match to TRBD2 (5 bases). Source: CD4+ T cells sorted from PBMCs, taken approximately 40 days after the first yellow fever vaccination. The DNA for the CDR3 is TGTGCCAGCTCACCTGAGGGTGGCGAGCAGTACGTC. Protein: CASSPEGGEQYV.